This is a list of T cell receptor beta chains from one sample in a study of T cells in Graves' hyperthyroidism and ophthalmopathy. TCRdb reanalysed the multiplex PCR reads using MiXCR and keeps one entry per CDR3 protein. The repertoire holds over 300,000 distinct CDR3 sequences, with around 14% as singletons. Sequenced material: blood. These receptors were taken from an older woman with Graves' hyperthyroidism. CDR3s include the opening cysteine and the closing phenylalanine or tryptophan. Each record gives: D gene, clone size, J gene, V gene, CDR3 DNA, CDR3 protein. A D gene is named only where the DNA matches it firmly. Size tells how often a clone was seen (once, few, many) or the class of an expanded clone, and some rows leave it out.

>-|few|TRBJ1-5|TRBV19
TGTGCCAGTAGTATGGCGGCAGATAGCAATCAGCCCCAGCATTTT
CASSMAADSNQPQHF
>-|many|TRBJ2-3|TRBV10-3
TGTGCCATTGCCCGGAGCGGAACTAGCACAGATACGCAGTATTTT
CAIARSGTSTDTQYF
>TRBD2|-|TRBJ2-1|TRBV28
TGTGCCAGCAGTTTATCGGGCGGGAGGGCCTGGGGGCAGTTCTTC
CASSLSGGRAWGQFF
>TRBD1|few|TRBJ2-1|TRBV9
TGTGCCAGCAGCTATCCGAGGCAGGGGGCAAGCAATGAGCAGTTCTTC
CASSYPRQGASNEQFF
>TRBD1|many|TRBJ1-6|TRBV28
TGTGCCGGCACTCCTACGACAGGGGGCCATAATTCACCCCTCCACTTT
CAGTPTTGGHNSPLHF
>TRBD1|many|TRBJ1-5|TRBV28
TGTGCCAGCAGTTTGCGGGACAGAAAAAATCAGCCCCAGCATTTT
CASSLRDRKNQPQHF
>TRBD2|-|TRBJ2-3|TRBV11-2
TGTGCCAGCAGCACGCGGGGACTAGCGGACACAGATACGCAGTATTTT
CASSTRGLADTDTQYF
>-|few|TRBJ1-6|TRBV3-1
TGTGCCAGCAGCCAACCGGGGGTAATCTCCCCCCTCCACTTT
CASSQPGVISPLHF
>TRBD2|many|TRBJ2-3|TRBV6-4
TGTGCCAGCAGTGACGCGACTAGCGGGAGAGGGACGCAGTATTTT
CASSDATSGRGTQYF
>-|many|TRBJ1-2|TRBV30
TGTGCCTGGAGTGTTAGTCCCGGGGTCACCTTC
CAWSVSPGVTF
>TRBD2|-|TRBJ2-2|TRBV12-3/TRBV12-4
TGTGCCAGCAGTTTACTCTTTAGCGGGAGGGTTGACACCGGGGAGCTGTTTTTT
CASSLLFSGRVDTGELFF
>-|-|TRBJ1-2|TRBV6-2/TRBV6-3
TGTGCCAGCAGTTACCCGATTCCGGGGGGCTATGGCTACACCTTC
CASSYPIPGGYGYTF
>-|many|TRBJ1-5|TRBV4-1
TGCGCCAGCAGCCAAGATGTGAGCACTTTGCAGCCCCAGCATTTT
CASSQDVSTLQPQHF
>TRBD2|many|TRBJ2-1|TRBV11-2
TGTGCCAGCAGGCCCACCTATCAGCGGGAGGGCCTGTCCAATGAGCAGTTCTTC
CASRPTYQREGLSNEQFF
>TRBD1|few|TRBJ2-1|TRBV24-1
TGTGCCACCAGTGAACGAAGGCGGACAGGGGATGAGCAGTTCTTC
CATSERRRTGDEQFF
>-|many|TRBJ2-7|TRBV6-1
TGTGCCAGCAGTTACGCGCAGCGACCCCGCTACTACGAGCAGTACTTC
CASSYAQRPRYYEQYF
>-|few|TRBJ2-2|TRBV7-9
TGTGCCAGCAGCCCCCCCGGAGCGGAGAACACCGGGGAGCTGTTTTTT
CASSPPGAENTGELFF
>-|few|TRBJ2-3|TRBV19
TGTGCCAGTAGTATAGTGCAGAGCCTAAAAGGCTCAGATACGCAGTATTTT
CASSIVQSLKGSDTQYF
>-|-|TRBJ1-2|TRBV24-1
TGTGCCACCAGTGATCCAAAAACAGGGATCTCCGGCTACACCTTC
CATSDPKTGISGYTF
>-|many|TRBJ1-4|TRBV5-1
TGCGCCAGCAGCTTGGACGGATCTAATGAAAAACTGTTTTTT
CASSLDGSNEKLFF
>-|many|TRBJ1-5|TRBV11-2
TGTGCCAGCAGCTCCACGGCGGGGGATCAGCCCCAGCATTTT
CASSSTAGDQPQHF
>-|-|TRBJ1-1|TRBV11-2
TGTGCCAGCAGCTTAGTACGGGTCAGGCATACTGAAGCTTTCTTT
CASSLVRVRHTEAFF
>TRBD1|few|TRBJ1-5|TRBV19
TGTGCCAGTAGTATGGGGGACAGAAGCAATCAGCCCCAGCATTTT
CASSMGDRSNQPQHF
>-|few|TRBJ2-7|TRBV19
TGTGCCAGTAGTACAGGGTTCACTAGCTCCTACGAGCAGTACTTC
CASSTGFTSSYEQYF
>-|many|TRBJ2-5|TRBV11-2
TGTGCCAGCAGCACGGAGTTTGGGCAAGAGACCCAGTACTTC
CASSTEFGQETQYF
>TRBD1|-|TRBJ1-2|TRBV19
TGTGCCAGTAGCCGACCGGACAGGGGGCACGGCTACACCTTC
CASSRPDRGHGYTF
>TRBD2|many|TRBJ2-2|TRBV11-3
TGTGCCAGCAGCTCGGGGACTAGCGTTACCGGGGAGCTGTTTTTT
CASSSGTSVTGELFF
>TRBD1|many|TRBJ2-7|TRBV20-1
TGCAGTGCTAGCCGGGCCACAGGGGATTACGAGCAGTACTTC
CSASRATGDYEQYF
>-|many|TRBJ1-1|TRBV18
TGTGCCAGCTCACCACTCTCGGGCACTGAAGCTTTCTTT
CASSPLSGTEAFF
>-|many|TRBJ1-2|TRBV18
TGTGCCAGCTCACCATCATCATTCGGGGGCGCGAGCTATGGCTACACCTTC
CASSPSSFGGASYGYTF
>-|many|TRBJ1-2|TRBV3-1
TGTGCCAGCAGCCAGAACCTTCAGCTCGGTTATGGCTACACCTTC
CASSQNLQLGYGYTF
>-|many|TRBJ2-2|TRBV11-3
TGTGCCAGCAGCTCCTTCGGGACGGTGAACACCGGGGAGCTGTTTTTT
CASSSFGTVNTGELFF
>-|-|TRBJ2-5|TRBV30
TGTGCCTGGAGTATATTGGAAGAGACCCAGTACTTC
CAWSILEETQYF
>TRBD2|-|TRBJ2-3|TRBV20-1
TGCAGCGAGCGGGAGCGGGGGTCAGATACGCAGTATTTT
CSERERGSDTQYF
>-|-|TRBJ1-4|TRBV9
TGTGCCAGCAGCGAGGGCGGGACACCTAATGAAAAACTGTTTTTT
CASSEGGTPNEKLFF
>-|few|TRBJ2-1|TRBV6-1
TGTGCCAGCACCCAGGCAAGTCTTGAGCAGTTCTTC
CASTQASLEQFF
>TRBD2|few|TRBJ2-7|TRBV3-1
TGTGCCAGCAGCCAAGATAGCTCTAGCGGGAGGCAGTACTTC
CASSQDSSSGRQYF
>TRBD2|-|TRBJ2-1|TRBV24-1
TGTGCCACCAGTGATTTCGGGACTAGCGGCAAAAGGCAGTTCTTC
CATSDFGTSGKRQFF
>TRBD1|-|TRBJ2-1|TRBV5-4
TGTGCCAGCAGCACTGCCCCGGGACAGAGTAACAATGAGCAGTTCTTC
CASSTAPGQSNNEQFF
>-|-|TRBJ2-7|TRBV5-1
TGCGCCAGCAGCTCTGGGAGGCGTGCGGGTCGGGACGAGCAGTACTTC
CASSSGRRAGRDEQYF